The clone carrying this T cell receptor (beta chain) has only a few counts. The study recruited healthy Caucasian donors from Russia who were aged about 6 to 95. This sample was taken from a study of blood T cells in healthy people across ages. The CDR3 extends over 13 amino acids. V was trimmed by 4 bases and J by 5 bases, leaving 10 bases between them. Germline V gene lookup returns CDR1 KGHDR and CDR2 SFDVKD. Using a J-beta primer mix together with a sample-barcoded 5' primer, a second PCR was run for roughly 6 to 12 cycles. Each TCR beta cDNA got a 12-nucleotide random molecular identifier. TCRdb re-analysed the 5' RACE reads in MiXCR, keeping a single row per CDR3 protein. The data contain more than 650,000 distinct CDR3 sequences, 20% to 30% of them singletons. This sample also appeared in a second study, on T cells of mothers and their children.

This sequence originates from a boy aged 5-17 years in good health. The sequenced sample consisted of blood. The V and J genes are TRBV24-1 and TRBJ2-5; perhaps TRBD1 as D (5 bases). Here the CDR3 DNA reads TGTGCCACCAGTGACGCAGGGCTGGAGACCCAGTACTTC. Protein sequence: CATSDAGLETQYF.